Shown below are 30 T cell receptor beta chains from a single sample sequenced in a study of cytomegalovirus exposure and HLA in healthy donors. The study ran its PCR with 60 Vbeta and 13 Jbeta primers. Profiled with immunoSEQ multiplex PCR; TCRdb holds only in-frame clones, not every one. Of approximately 150,000 clones listed, roughly 85% are singletons. The material sequenced was PBMCs. The receptors stem from a man aged 40-49 years in good health and CMV-seropositive.

V gene TRBV30 combines with J gene TRBJ2-2; the match to TRBD2 covers 9 bases. J was trimmed by 7 bases and V by 4 bases; bases with no gene match: 10. The CDR3 length is 15 residues. Germline-derived CDR1 and CDR2 are GTSNPN and SVGIG (reference sequence). The CDR3: CAWNPLAGRVGELFF. The CDR3 DNA reads as TGTGCCTGGAACCCCCTAGCGGGGAGGGTCGGGGAGCTGTTTTTT.

V and J are TRBV11-2 and TRBJ2-7; 9 nucleotides agree with TRBD1. CDR3 length: 17 residues. V was pared by 5 bases and J by 1 base, with 12 bases of the junction left unmatched. Germline CDR1 SGHAT, CDR2 FQNNGV. In DNA, the CDR3 is TGTGCCAGCAGCGCCCAATCGACAGGGGGGCCTTCCTACGAGCAGTACTTC. Protein: CASSAQSTGGPSYEQYF.

The V and J genes are TRBV6-4 and TRBJ1-5, with 10 bases that match TRBD1. The CDR3 spans 18 residues. Germline-derived CDR1 and CDR2 are MRHNA and SNTAGT. V shed 9 bases, J shed 2 bases, and the junction held 16 bases outside the gene matches. The CDR3: CARSSGTGDLIRNQPQHF. In DNA form, the CDR3 reads TGTGCCAGAAGCTCCGGGACAGGGGACCTAATCCGCAATCAGCCCCAGCATTTT.

As concerns this clone: An end of the junction differs from the germline gene, which may be a read error. The gene calls are TRBV5-1 and TRBJ2-6; TRBD1 matches at 9 bases. CDR1 and CDR2 (germline): SGHRS, YFSETQ. The CDR3 runs 17 residues. In nucleotides, the CDR3 is TGCGCCAGCAGCCGAGGACAGGGGCGCTCTGGGGCCAACGGCCTGACTTTC. Translation: CASSRGQGRSGANGLTF.

The CDR3 spells CASRGTTPRTQYF. The CDR3 DNA is TGTGCCAGTAGGGGGACTACGCCGAGGACCCAGTACTTC. The chain combines TRBV19 with TRBJ2-5; 7 positions match TRBD2. The CDR3 is 13 residues long. The germline V gene has CDR1 LNHDA and CDR2 SQIVND (reference sequence). Trimming removed 6 bases from V and 7 bases from J; junction bases left unmatched: 8.

V usage is TRBV2 and J usage is TRBJ2-3; TRBD2 matches 8 bases. Per the germline V gene, CDR1 is SNHLY and CDR2 is FYNNEI. Trimming removed 3 bases from V and 4 bases from J; junction bases left unmatched: 9. This CDR3 spans 16 amino acids. CDR3 loop: CASSEGRAGGADTQYF. The DNA of the CDR3 is TGTGCCAGCAGTGAGGGCAGGGCCGGGGGGGCAGATACGCAGTATTTT.

This clone was observed a few times. The rearrangement uses TRBV5-5 and TRBJ2-7; TRBD2 agrees at 7 bases. The CDR3 loop spans 15 amino acids. The V segment lost 0 bases and the J segment 2 bases; nucleotides outside the gene matches: 5. Germline V gives CDR1 SGHKS, CDR2 YYEKEE (reference sequence). The CDR3 spells CASSLDPGGTYEQYF. For the CDR3, the DNA is TGTGCCAGCAGCTTGGATCCGGGGGGAACCTACGAGCAGTACTTC.

V and J are TRBV19 and TRBJ2-5; tentative D call: TRBD1 (5 bases). Germline CDR1 and CDR2: LNHDA and SQIVND (reference sequence). V was trimmed by 7 bases and J by 0 bases, leaving 12 bases between them. This CDR3 has 14 amino acids. The CDR3 sequence: CASTPTAYQETQYF. The CDR3 DNA sequence: TGTGCCAGTACCCCGACAGCTTACCAAGAGACCCAGTACTTC.

This clone was seen once. One junction end disagrees with the germline gene, perhaps due to a read error. The chain is built from TRBV9 and TRBJ2-3; 9 bases agree with TRBD2. CDR1 is SGDLS, CDR2 YYNGEE, per germline. The CDR3 sequence is 16 residues long. The CDR3 is CASSVEASGNSDAQYF. The CDR3 DNA reads TGTGCCAGCAGCGTAGAGGCTAGCGGGAATTCAGATGCGCAGTATTTT.

This chain links TRBV9 with TRBJ1-2, with no clear D. Germline CDR1 and CDR2: SGDLS and YYNGEE. This CDR3 has 14 amino acids. V lost 3 bases, J lost 8 bases, and 17 bases lay in between. This chain's CDR3 is CASSGVTGVKGYTF. CDR3 coding DNA: TGTGCCAGCAGCGGAGTCACGGGAGTTAAGGGCTACACCTTC.

This rearrangement joins TRBV7-9 to TRBJ1-1; D gene ambiguous. Trimming stripped 5 bases from V and 1 base from J, with 5 bases between. Per the germline V gene, CDR1 is SEHNR and CDR2 is FQNEAQ (reference sequence). The CDR3 is 12 amino acids. For the CDR3, the DNA is TGTGCCAGCAGCCCACAGAACACTGAAGCTTTCTTT. Its translation is CASSPQNTEAFF.

V and J are TRBV28 and TRBJ2-7, with 10 bases aligning to TRBD1. This CDR3 is built from 16 residues. Germline V gives CDR1 MDHEN, CDR2 SYDVKM. V trimming: 6 bases; J trimming: 5 bases; junction bases outside the gene matches: 13. In nucleotides, the CDR3 is TGTGCCAGCAGCGACCCGGGACAGGGGCTCCCCCACGAGCAGTACTTC. This sequence encodes CASSDPGQGLPHEQYF.

V is TRBV27 and J is TRBJ2-7; a possible D gene is TRBD2 (5 bases). V shed 5 bases and J shed 7 bases, with 24 bases lying between them. The CDR3 totals 16 residues. CDR1 MNHEY and CDR2 SMNVEV come from the germline V gene (reference sequence). CDR3 in DNA: TGTGCCAGCAGTCGCCTTCTAGGCGCCCTCCGGACTGAGCAGTACTTC. Residues: CASSRLLGALRTEQYF.

The CDR3 spells CASSRGLAGEETQYF. CDR3 coding DNA: TGTGCCAGTAGTAGGGGACTAGCGGGAGAAGAGACCCAGTACTTC. This chain links TRBV19 with TRBJ2-5, with 14 bases matching TRBD2. Trimming removed 4 bases from V and 3 bases from J; junction bases left unmatched: 1. The V gene's germline CDR1 is LNHDA and CDR2 SQIVND (reference sequence). The CDR3 spans 15 residues.

The chain recombines TRBV6-5 with TRBJ1-2; 11 bases line up with TRBD1. V was pared by 7 bases and J by 7 bases, with 8 bases of the junction left unmatched. Germline CDR1 reads MNHEY; CDR2 reads SVGAGI. This CDR3 has 14 residues. This CDR3 is CASNSDRGQLGYTF. The CDR3 coding sequence is TGTGCCAGCAATTCGGACAGGGGGCAGCTTGGCTACACCTTC.

CDR3 sequence reads: CASSTRQGWNTEAFF. DNA of the CDR3: TGTGCCAGTAGTACCCGACAGGGTTGGAACACTGAAGCTTTCTTT. V gene TRBV19 combines with J gene TRBJ1-1; 7 bases match TRBD1. Germline CDR1 reads LNHDA; CDR2 reads SQIVND (reference sequence). Trimming cost V 4 bases and J 1 base; bases outside gene matches: 6. The CDR3 runs 15 residues.

This sequence joins TRBV19 and TRBJ1-1; D is perhaps TRBD1 (6 bases). The V end lost 7 bases, the J end lost 5 bases, and 14 bases lay between the germline ends. The CDR3 has 13 amino acids. Looked up from germline, CDR1 is LNHDA and CDR2 is SQIVND (reference sequence). DNA for the CDR3: TGTGCCAGTAAGGGGGTCGCAAATACTGAAGCTTTCTTT. Its translation: CASKGVANTEAFF.

The chain is built from TRBV5-4 and TRBJ1-4; D perhaps matches TRBD1 (5 bases). Germline assignment: CDR1 SGHNT and CDR2 YYREEE (reference sequence). Trimming cost V 0 bases and J 7 bases, with 13 bases left between them. There are 15 residues in the CDR3. The CDR3 nucleotides are TGTGCCAGCAGCTTGGGAAGACAGTCGGGTGAAAAACTGTTTTTT. This translates into CASSLGRQSGEKLFF.

This chain joins TRBV6-1 and TRBJ2-7, with 7 positions matching TRBD2. With V trimmed by 2 bases and J by 5 bases, 3 bases remained unmatched. The CDR3 runs to 13 residues. Germline V gene sequence: CDR1 MNHNS, CDR2 SASEGT. The CDR3 loop is CASSERGENEQYF. The DNA for the CDR3 is TGTGCCAGCAGTGAACGGGGGGAGAACGAGCAGTACTTC.

V gene TRBV28 combines with J gene TRBJ2-3, with 10 bases aligning to TRBD2. This CDR3 spans 17 amino acids. The germline CDR1 and CDR2 sequences are MDHEN and SYDVKM. The J segment lost 5 bases and the V segment lost 2 bases, leaving 10 bases of the junction unmatched. CDR3: CASSLVPASGSGDTQYF. The CDR3, as DNA: TGTGCCAGCAGTTTAGTCCCAGCTAGCGGGAGTGGAGATACGCAGTATTTT.

The V and J genes are TRBV7-3 and TRBJ2-7; 7 bases are shared with TRBD2. Trimming removed 2 bases from V and 5 bases from J; junction bases left unmatched: 6. Germline loops: CDR1 SGHTA, CDR2 FQGTGA. This CDR3 is built from 14 residues. The CDR3 spells CASSLREAWDEQYF. The CDR3 bases are TGTGCCAGCAGCTTACGGGAGGCTTGGGACGAGCAGTACTTC. The full variable domain, its missing parts supplied by reference TRBV7-3 and TRBJ2-7, is GAGVSQTPSNKVTEKGKYVELRCDPISGHTALYWYRQSLGQGPEFLIYFQGTGAADDSGLPNDRFFAVRPEGSVSTLKIQRTERGDSAVYLCASSLREAWDEQYFGPGTRLTVT.

The rearrangement joins TRBV18 to TRBJ2-5; TRBD2 matches 14 bases. The V and J ends lost 5 bases and 0 bases, in that order; junction bases with no gene match: 11. The V gene's germline CDR1 is KGHSH and CDR2 LQKENI. This CDR3 spans 19 amino acids. The CDR3 DNA reads TGTGCCAGCTCAAGCTTGGGAGGGACTAGCGGGAGTCACCAAGAGACCCAGTACTTC. Amino acid sequence: CASSSLGGTSGSHQETQYF. The full variable domain, in which reference TRBV18 and TRBJ2-5 provide the parts outside the CDR3, is NAGVMQNPRHLVRRRGQEARLRCSPMKGHSHVYWYRQLPEEGLKFMVYLQKENIIDESGMPKERFSAEFPKEGPSILRIQQVVRGDSAAYFCASSSLGGTSGSHQETQYFGPGTRLLVL.

This clone was seen a single time. The gene calls are TRBV5-1 and TRBJ2-7, with 8 positions matching TRBD1. CDR3 length equals 14 residues. CDR1 is SGHRS and CDR2 is YFSETQ in the germline V gene. V gave up 4 bases and J gave up 5 bases; unmatched junction bases: 8. The DNA of the CDR3 is TGCGCCAGCAGCGACGGACAGGGAAGACACGAGCAGTACTTC. Its translation is CASSDGQGRHEQYF.

V is TRBV19 and J is TRBJ2-7; 9 bases match TRBD1. Germline CDR1 reads LNHDA; CDR2 reads SQIVND (reference sequence). The CDR3 length is 14 residues. With V trimmed by 2 bases and J by 7 bases, 6 bases remained unmatched. CDR3 in DNA: TGTGCCAGTAGTATAATCGACAGGGGGGGTGAGCAGTACTTC. It codes for CASSIIDRGGEQYF.

This clone was seen only a few times. The chain is built from TRBV11-3 and TRBJ1-1; 7 positions match TRBD1. Looked up from germline, CDR1 is SGHNT and CDR2 is YENEEA. CDR3 length: 14 amino acids. With V trimmed by 1 base and J by 8 bases, 7 bases remained unmatched. CDR3 nucleotides: TGTGCCAGCAGCTTAGGAGGGGGCCCGGTCGAAGCTTTCTTT. Its protein product is CASSLGGGPVEAFF. Based on the CDR3 plus reference TRBV11-3 and TRBJ1-1, the full variable domain is EAGVVQSPRYKIIEKKQPVAFWCNPISGHNTLYWYLQNLGQGPELLIRYENEEAVDDSQLPKDRFSAERLKGVDSTLKIQPAELGDSAVYLCASSLGGGPVEAFFGQGTRLTVV.

The chain employs TRBV11-2 and TRBJ1-2; 7 bases match TRBD1. V shed 5 bases, J shed 4 bases, and the junction held 7 bases outside the gene matches. The CDR3 contains 14 residues. From germline, CDR1 is SGHAT and CDR2 FQNNGV. The CDR3 reads CASSPTGVFYGYTF. CDR3 nucleotides: TGTGCCAGCAGCCCCACAGGGGTTTTCTATGGCTACACCTTC. Variable domain in full (rest from reference TRBV11-2 and TRBJ1-2): EAGVAQSPRYKIIEKRQSVAFWCNPISGHATLYWYQQILGQGPKLLIQFQNNGVVDDSQLPKDRFSAERLKGVDSTLKIQPAKLEDSAVYLCASSPTGVFYGYTFGSGTRLTVV.

CDR3 protein: CATSPGRKDTEAFF. In DNA, the CDR3 is TGTGCCACCAGCCCAGGTAGGAAGGACACTGAAGCTTTCTTT. The chain uses TRBV15 and TRBJ1-1; no clear D. Per germline, CDR1 LNHNV and CDR2 YYDKDF (reference sequence). Trimming stripped 5 bases from V and 3 bases from J, with 13 bases between. The CDR3 loop spans 14 amino acids.

The chain employs TRBV5-6 and TRBJ2-5; 7 nucleotides agree with TRBD1. CDR1 is SGHDT, CDR2 YYEEEE, per germline. The CDR3 length is 16 residues. V shed 3 bases, J shed 0 bases, and the junction held 8 bases outside the gene matches. CDR3 residues: CASSSPRDSYQETQYF. The DNA for the CDR3 is TGTGCCAGCAGCTCCCCCCGGGACAGCTACCAAGAGACCCAGTACTTC.

This chain links TRBV7-8 with TRBJ2-2; possibly TRBD2 for D (6 bases). Trimming stripped 5 bases from V and 5 bases from J, with 18 bases between. The germline gives CDR1 SGHVS, CDR2 FQNEAQ. The CDR3 extends over 16 amino acids. The CDR3 nucleotides are TGTGCCAGCAGCCTTGTCGGGGGACCAGCGACCGGGGAGCTGTTTTTT. This encodes CASSLVGGPATGELFF.

This clone was found a few times. The V and J genes are TRBV5-5 and TRBJ2-7; 7 nucleotides match TRBD2. The CDR3 has 15 residues. In germline, CDR1 is SGHKS, CDR2 YYEKEE (reference sequence). V shed 4 bases, J shed 2 bases, and the junction held 9 bases outside the gene matches. The CDR3 nucleotides are TGTGCCAGCAGCGTAGCGGGCCTCGATACCTACGAGCAGTACTTC. Its translation is CASSVAGLDTYEQYF.